Listed here are 9 T cell receptor beta chains from one sample, sequenced in a study of shared T cell receptors in the human thymus. Libraries were prepared by immunoSEQ multiplex PCR; TCRdb keeps only in-frame clonotypes and omits some of them. The data show over 450,000 clones, with approximately 78% seen just once and roughly 0.013% held by the top ten. These records were also assigned to another study, of human thymus T cells.

Specimen: thymocytes. Receptors originate from a boy under two years old with a congenital heart defect.

V and J are TRBV12-5 and TRBJ2-7; 9 bases line up with TRBD2. The CDR3 totals 16 residues. Trimming removed 3 bases from V and 2 bases from J; junction bases left unmatched: 8. In germline, CDR1 is LGHNT, CDR2 FRNRAP. As DNA, the CDR3 is TGTGCTAGTGGTTTAGGGGCTAGCGGGATAACCTACGAGCAGTACTTC. Residues: CASGLGASGITYEQYF. The variable domain in full, completed from reference TRBV12-5 and TRBJ2-7, reads DARVTQTPRHKVTEMGQEVTMRCQPILGHNTVFWYRQTMMQGLELLAYFRNRAPLDDSGMPKDRFSAEMPDATLATLKIQPSEPRDSAVYFCASGLGASGITYEQYFGPGTRLTVT.

The V call is TRBV10-1, the J call TRBJ2-7, with 8 bases matching TRBD2. Germline lookup yields CDR1 WNHNN and CDR2 SYGVQD (reference sequence). This CDR3 spans 17 amino acids. The V segment lost 2 bases and the J segment 2 bases; nucleotides outside the gene matches: 11. This chain's CDR3 is CASSEPRDQRETYEQYF. Written as DNA, the CDR3 is TGCGCCAGCAGTGAGCCCAGGGACCAGCGGGAGACCTACGAGCAGTACTTC.

V and J are TRBV5-4 and TRBJ1-2; D unresolved. The germline CDR1 and CDR2 sequences are SGHNT and YYREEE (reference sequence). The CDR3 runs to 15 residues. V was pared by 4 bases and J by 4 bases, with 17 bases between. This CDR3 is CASSRPLWPPYGYTF. For the CDR3, the DNA is TGTGCCAGCAGCCGTCCATTATGGCCCCCCTATGGCTACACCTTC.

There are a few counts of this clone. V gene TRBV19 combines with J gene TRBJ1-5, with TRBD1 matching 8 bases. The germline CDR1 and CDR2 sequences are LNHDA and SQIVND (reference sequence). The CDR3 contains 19 residues. Germline trimming cut 4 bases from V and 2 bases from J; bases unmatched to any gene: 16. The CDR3 region is CASSTDRGTSLRGNQPQHF. As DNA, the CDR3 is TGTGCCAGTAGTACTGACAGGGGTACCTCATTACGGGGCAATCAGCCCCAGCATTTT.

V usage is TRBV2 and J usage is TRBJ2-7, with TRBD2 matching over 13 bases. CDR1 and CDR2 from the germline V gene are SNHLY and FYNNEI. The CDR3 has 15 amino acids. Unmatched junction bases numbered 4, after V lost 3 bases and J lost 5 bases. The CDR3 loop is CASSEGTSGIHEQYF. The CDR3 region has the DNA TGTGCCAGCAGTGAGGGGACTAGCGGGATCCACGAGCAGTACTTC. Full variable domain (missing parts from reference TRBV2 and TRBJ2-7): EPEVTQTPSHQVTQMGQEVILRCVPISNHLYFYWYRQILGQKVEFLVSFYNNEISEKSEIFDDQFSVERPDGSNFTLKIRSTKLEDSAMYFCASSEGTSGIHEQYFGPGTRLTVT.

The gene calls are TRBV15 and TRBJ1-3, with TRBD1 as a possible D gene (5 bases). Trimming removed 6 bases from V and 0 bases from J, with 15 bases in between. Germline V lookup: CDR1 LNHNV, CDR2 YYDKDF (reference sequence). The CDR3 has 16 residues. The DNA for the CDR3 is TGTGCCACCAGTCAGGGCCAGGATACCTCTGGAAACACCATATATTTT. Encoded protein: CATSQGQDTSGNTIYF.

The gene calls are TRBV10-3 and TRBJ1-1; D gene uncertain. This CDR3 has 16 amino acids. Trimming pared 6 bases from V and 0 bases from J, leaving 17 bases between. CDR1 is ENHRY, CDR2 SYGVKD, per germline. The chain's CDR3 is CAISEKRGGMNTEAFF. The CDR3 nucleotides are TGTGCCATCAGCGAAAAACGGGGTGGCATGAACACTGAAGCTTTCTTT.

The table lists this clone with a count of one. The J gene is TRBJ2-6, the V gene TRBV11-2; D call uncertain. This CDR3 is 16 amino acids long. Trimming cost V 2 bases and J 0 bases, with 8 bases left between them. Germline V CDR1 and CDR2: SGHAT, FQNNGV. The CDR3 loop is CASSLQVPSGANVLTF. DNA for the CDR3: TGTGCCAGCAGCTTACAGGTTCCCTCTGGGGCCAACGTCCTGACTTTC.

This clone turned up a few times. V gene TRBV4-2 combines with J gene TRBJ1-1, with D perhaps matching TRBD1 (6 bases). The V end was cut by 4 bases, the J end by 1 base, with 19 bases between. CDR1 is LGHNA, CDR2 YNFKEQ, per germline. The CDR3 runs to 17 residues. CDR3 protein: CASSPLRGWAKNTEAFF. The CDR3 nucleotides are TGTGCCAGCAGCCCTCTTAGGGGGTGGGCCAAGAACACTGAAGCTTTCTTT.